This T cell receptor beta chain was captured by sequencing in a study of blood T cell repertoires in COVID-19. In the authors' methods: Nucleated cell number was recorded as an estimate derived from reference gene primer amplification. Method: immunoSEQ multiplex PCR; TCRdb's copy keeps in-frame clones and lacks some. D and trimming were read from the DNA, whereas the V and J calls and clone size are those reported in that table. The data show about 300,000 clones, with nearly 90% seen just once and 2.5% to 3.5% held by the top ten. CDR1 and CDR2 (germline): SQVTM, ANQGSEA. Trimming took off 2 bases at V and 1 base at J, with 6 bases between the two ends. This CDR3 region has 13 residues. This study enrolled people aged about 18 to 100 from about two dozen US geographic areas.

The sequencing input was PBMCs or T cells enriched from blood (not recorded which). V usage is TRBV29-1 and J usage is TRBJ1-5; D not certain. This sequence was found in a woman aged 50 to 65 who had been exposed to COVID-19. The DNA for the CDR3 is TGCAGCGTTGAAATACAGAGCAATCAGCCCCAGCATTTT. Its translation: CSVEIQSNQPQHF.